The present T cell receptor (beta chain) was sequenced within a study of regulatory T cells in long-lasting Graves disease. Study background: Antithyroid drug use was under 3 months in newly diagnosed Graves' patients.

Time point: newly diagnosed GD, antithyroid drugs for less than 3 months. With RNA extracted from PBMCs as input, the TCR library was made. EDTA tubes received nine milliliters of collected peripheral blood. The CDR3 is made up of 14 amino acids. Germline lookup yields CDR1 SGDLS and CDR2 YYNGEE. Trimming removed 4 bases from V and 6 bases from J, with 17 bases in between. Through Arm-PCR of CDR3 regions and iRepertoire HTBI primers, TCR beta libraries were built. TCRdb analysed the multiplex PCR reads with MiXCR anew, one entry per CDR3 protein. Of 450,000 to 700,000 distinct CDR3 sequences listed, roughly 13% were seen once; the top ten hold over 7.5%. These data were also filed under a second study, of T cells in Graves' hyperthyroidism and ophthalmopathy.

J is TRBJ2-7 and V is TRBV9; no clear D. The TCR was taken from a man aged 25 to 40 with Graves disease. Source: peripheral blood mononuclear cells (PBMCs), taken at new diagnosis, from a patient treated with antithyroid drugs. In DNA form, the CDR3 reads TGTGCCAGCAGCCCCCGACTGGGGTTCTTCGAGCAGTACTTC. Its translation is CASSPRLGFFEQYF.